The 10 T cell receptor beta chains given below trace back to one sample, sequenced in a study of cytomegalovirus exposure and HLA in healthy donors. The PCR contained 60 Vbeta and 13 Jbeta primers. Assay used: immunoSEQ multiplex PCR; TCRdb lists only in-frame clones, some missing. Of tens of thousands of clones in the sample, roughly 71% were seen once. Sequences were obtained from PBMCs. The receptors were gathered from a man aged 40-50 years in good health and CMV-seropositive.

The genes are TRBV2 and TRBJ1-1; the match to TRBD1 covers 7 bases. The germline V gene encodes CDR1 SNHLY and CDR2 FYNNEI. V dropped 6 bases and J dropped 2; count of bases not matched to a gene: 6. The CDR3 consists of 14 residues. CDR3 sequence (DNA): TGTGCCAGCAGGCCCGACAGGGATAACACTGAAGCTTTCTTT. It specifies CASRPDRDNTEAFF.

The gene calls are TRBV27 and TRBJ1-1, with 8 bases matching TRBD1. This CDR3 has 16 amino acids. CDR1 and CDR2 from the germline V gene are MNHEY and SMNVEV (reference sequence). Trimming took 4 bases from V and 1 from J; bases not matched to a gene: 8. The CDR3 reads CASSSTVGQGNTEAFF. The CDR3 coding sequence is TGTGCCAGCAGTTCTACTGTAGGACAGGGGAACACTGAAGCTTTCTTT.

This chain joins TRBV6-6 and TRBJ1-5; TRBD1 matches 12 bases. The germline V gene has CDR1 MNHNY and CDR2 SVGAGI (reference sequence). The J segment lost 4 bases and the V segment lost 11 bases, leaving 9 bases of the junction unmatched. The length of the CDR3 is 15 residues. As DNA, the CDR3 is TGTGCCGGCGGGGGACAGGGGGCAGTTAATCAGCCCCAGCATTTT. It encodes CAGGGQGAVNQPQHF.

This clone turned up a few times. CDR3 DNA sequence: TGCGCCAGCAGCCAAGCCGGGACTAGAGAGACCCAGTACTTC. This codes for CASSQAGTRETQYF. The chain employs TRBV4-1 and TRBJ2-5, with 8 bases lining up with TRBD2. This CDR3 region has 14 residues. Germline-derived CDR1 and CDR2 are MGHRA and YSYEKL. V lost 1 base and J lost 4; bases outside the gene matches: 2.

This clone was observed a few times. The V gene is TRBV19, the J gene TRBJ2-2, with TRBD2 as a possible D gene (6 bases). The CDR3 sequence is 17 residues long. The germline CDR1 and CDR2 sequences are LNHDA and SQIVND (reference sequence). Trimming pared 3 bases from V and 5 bases from J, leaving 19 bases between. The CDR3 here is CASSIGFGGRRTGELFF. The CDR3 bases are TGTGCCAGTAGTATCGGCTTCGGGGGTCGGAGAACCGGGGAGCTGTTTTTT.

The rearrangement joins TRBV6-1 to TRBJ1-5; no clear D. Germline values: CDR1 MNHNS, CDR2 SASEGT. The CDR3 has 15 amino acids. With 7 bases removed from V and 7 bases from J, the gap between germline ends came to 20 bases. DNA of the CDR3: TGTGCCAGCAAAGGGTCAGGCGGGGTGAGGCAGCCCCAGCATTTT. As protein: CASKGSGGVRQPQHF.

This clone was counted once. The chain links TRBV30 to TRBJ1-5, with D perhaps matching TRBD1 (6 bases). The length of the CDR3 is 15 residues. Germline V lookup: CDR1 GTSNPN, CDR2 SVGIG (reference sequence). Trimming removed 2 bases from V and 1 base from J, with 12 bases in between. DNA of the CDR3: TGTGCCTGGAGTTCAGGGGCTACGAGCAATCAGCCCCAGCATTTT. It specifies CAWSSGATSNQPQHF.

This chain joins TRBV6-5 and TRBJ2-1; 9 bases are a match to TRBD2. This CDR3 is built from 15 residues. The junction had 6 bases not matched to a gene; V was cut back by 2 bases and J by 7 bases. Per the germline V gene, CDR1 is MNHEY and CDR2 is SVGAGI. The DNA of the CDR3 is TGTGCCAGCAGTTACGGGCTAGCGGGGTCAAATGAGCAGTTCTTC. Translated, it gives CASSYGLAGSNEQFF.

The chain is built from TRBV6-5 and TRBJ1-1; possibly TRBD1 for D (5 bases). Germline V CDR1 and CDR2: MNHEY, SVGAGI. Trimming stripped 0 bases from V and 6 bases from J, with 11 bases between. The CDR3 totals 14 residues. CDR3 in amino acids: CASSYSQGDSEAFF. The DNA of the CDR3 is TGTGCCAGCAGTTACTCGCAAGGGGACTCTGAAGCTTTCTTT.

The chain links TRBV4-3 to TRBJ2-5, with D possibly TRBD2 on 6 matching bases. V lost 0 bases to trimming and J lost 2 bases, with 31 bases between them. Germline V gene data show CDR1 as LGHNA and CDR2 as YSLEER. This CDR3 is 22 amino acids long. CDR3 protein: CASSQEVSFRGKYRAGQETQYF. As DNA, the CDR3 is TGCGCCAGCAGCCAAGAGGTTTCTTTCAGAGGAAAGTACAGAGCGGGTCAAGAGACCCAGTACTTC.